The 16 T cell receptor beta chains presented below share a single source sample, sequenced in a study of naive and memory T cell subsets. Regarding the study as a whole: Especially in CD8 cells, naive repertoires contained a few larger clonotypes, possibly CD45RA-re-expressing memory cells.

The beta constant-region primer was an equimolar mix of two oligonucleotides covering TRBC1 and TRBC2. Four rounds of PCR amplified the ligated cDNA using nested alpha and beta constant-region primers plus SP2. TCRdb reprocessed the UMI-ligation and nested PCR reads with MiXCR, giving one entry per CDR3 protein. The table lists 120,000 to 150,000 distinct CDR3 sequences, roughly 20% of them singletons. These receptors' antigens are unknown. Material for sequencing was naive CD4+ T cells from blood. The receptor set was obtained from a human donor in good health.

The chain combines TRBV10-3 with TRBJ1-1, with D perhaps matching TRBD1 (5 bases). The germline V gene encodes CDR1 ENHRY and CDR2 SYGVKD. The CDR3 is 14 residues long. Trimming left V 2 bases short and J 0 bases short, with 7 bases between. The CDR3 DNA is TGTGCCATCAGTGAGGGGGGGATGAACACTGAAGCTTTCTTT. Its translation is CAISEGGMNTEAFF.

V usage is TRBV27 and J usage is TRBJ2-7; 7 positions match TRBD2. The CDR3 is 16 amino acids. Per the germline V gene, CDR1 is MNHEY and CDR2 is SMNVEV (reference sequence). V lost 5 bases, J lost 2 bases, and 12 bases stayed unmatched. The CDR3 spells CASSPSAGTTAYEQYF. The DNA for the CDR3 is TGTGCCAGCAGTCCCTCAGCGGGAACTACAGCCTACGAGCAGTACTTC.

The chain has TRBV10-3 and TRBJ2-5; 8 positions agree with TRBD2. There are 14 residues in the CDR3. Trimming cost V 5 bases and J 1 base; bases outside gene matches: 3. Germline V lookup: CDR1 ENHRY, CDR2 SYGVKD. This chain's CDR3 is CAISQAGVQETQYF. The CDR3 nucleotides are TGTGCCATCAGTCAAGCGGGAGTCCAAGAGACCCAGTACTTC.

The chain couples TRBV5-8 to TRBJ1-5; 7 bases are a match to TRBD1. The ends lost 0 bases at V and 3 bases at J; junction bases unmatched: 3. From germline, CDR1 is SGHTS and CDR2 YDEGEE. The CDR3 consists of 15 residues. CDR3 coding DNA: TGTGCCAGCAGCTTGGGACAGGGTTACAATCAGCCCCAGCATTTT. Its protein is CASSLGQGYNQPQHF. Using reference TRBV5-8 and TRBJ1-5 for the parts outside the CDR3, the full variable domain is EAGVTQSPTHLIKTRGQQATLRCSPISGHTSVYWYQQALGLGLQFLLWYDEGEERNRGNFPPRFSGRQFPNYSSELNVNALELEDSALYLCASSLGQGYNQPQHFGDGTRLSIL.

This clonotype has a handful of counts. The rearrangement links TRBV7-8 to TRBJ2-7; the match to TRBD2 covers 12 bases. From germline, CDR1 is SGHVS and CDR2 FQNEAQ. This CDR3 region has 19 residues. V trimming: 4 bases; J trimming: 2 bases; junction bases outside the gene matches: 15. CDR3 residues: CASSSTPSTSGSQPYEQYF. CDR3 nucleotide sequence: TGTGCCAGCAGCTCCACCCCCTCGACTAGCGGGAGCCAACCCTACGAGCAGTACTTC.

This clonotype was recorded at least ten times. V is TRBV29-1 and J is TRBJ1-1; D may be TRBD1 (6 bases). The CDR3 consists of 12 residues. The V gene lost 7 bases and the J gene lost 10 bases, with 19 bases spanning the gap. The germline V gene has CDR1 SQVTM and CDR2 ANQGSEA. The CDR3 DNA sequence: TGCAGCGCTGTTGGACAGCGGCTTGGAGCTTTCTTT. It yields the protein CSAVGQRLGAFF.

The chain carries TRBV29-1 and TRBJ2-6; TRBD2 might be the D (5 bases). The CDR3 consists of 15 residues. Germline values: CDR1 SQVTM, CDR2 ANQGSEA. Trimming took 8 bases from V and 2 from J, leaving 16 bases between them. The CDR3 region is CSSPRWGAGANVLTF. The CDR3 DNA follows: TGCAGCTCCCCAAGATGGGGAGCTGGGGCCAACGTCCTGACTTTC.

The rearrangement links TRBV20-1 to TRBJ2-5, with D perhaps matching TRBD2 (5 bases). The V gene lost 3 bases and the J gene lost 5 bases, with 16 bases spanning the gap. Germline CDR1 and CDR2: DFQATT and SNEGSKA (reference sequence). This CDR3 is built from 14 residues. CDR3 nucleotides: TGCAGTGCTAGCACAATACTAGTTCGGGAGACCCAGTACTTC. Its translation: CSASTILVRETQYF.

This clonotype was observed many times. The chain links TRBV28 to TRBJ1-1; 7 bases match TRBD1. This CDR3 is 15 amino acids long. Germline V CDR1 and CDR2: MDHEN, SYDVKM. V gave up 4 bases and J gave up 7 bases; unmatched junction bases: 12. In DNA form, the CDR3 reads TGTGCCAGCAGTTCTTGGAGACGGGGACAGAATGAAGCTTTCTTT. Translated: CASSSWRRGQNEAFF.

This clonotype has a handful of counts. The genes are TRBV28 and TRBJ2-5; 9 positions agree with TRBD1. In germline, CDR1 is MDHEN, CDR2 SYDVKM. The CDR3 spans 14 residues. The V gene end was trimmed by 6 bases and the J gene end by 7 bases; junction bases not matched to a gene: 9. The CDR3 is CASRTNRGRGTQYF. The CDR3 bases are TGTGCCAGCAGGACCAACAGGGGGCGAGGGACCCAGTACTTC.

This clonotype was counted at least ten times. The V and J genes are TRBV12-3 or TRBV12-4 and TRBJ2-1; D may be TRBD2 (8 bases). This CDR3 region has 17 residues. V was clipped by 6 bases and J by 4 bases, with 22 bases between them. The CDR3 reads CASRPRGGRGLYNEQFF. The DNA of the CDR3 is TGTGCCAGCAGACCCCGGGGGGGCAGGGGGTTATACAATGAGCAGTTCTTC.

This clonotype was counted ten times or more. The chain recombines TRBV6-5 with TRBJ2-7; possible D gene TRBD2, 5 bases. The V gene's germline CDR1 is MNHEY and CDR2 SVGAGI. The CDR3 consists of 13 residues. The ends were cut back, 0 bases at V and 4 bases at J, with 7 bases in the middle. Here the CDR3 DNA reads TGTGCCAGCAGTTACTCTCGGGAATACGAGCAGTACTTC. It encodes CASSYSREYEQYF.

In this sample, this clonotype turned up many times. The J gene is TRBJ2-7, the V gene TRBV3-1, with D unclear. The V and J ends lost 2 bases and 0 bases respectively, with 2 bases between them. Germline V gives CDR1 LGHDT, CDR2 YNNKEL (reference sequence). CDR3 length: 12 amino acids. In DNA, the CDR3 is TGTGCCAGCAGCCAACTCTCCTACGAGCAGTACTTC. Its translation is CASSQLSYEQYF.

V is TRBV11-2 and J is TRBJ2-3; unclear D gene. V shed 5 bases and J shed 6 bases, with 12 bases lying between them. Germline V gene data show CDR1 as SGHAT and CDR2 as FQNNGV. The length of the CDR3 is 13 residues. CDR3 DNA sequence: TGTGCCAGCAGCACCAACGCCGGGGATACGCAGTATTTT. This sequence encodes CASSTNAGDTQYF.

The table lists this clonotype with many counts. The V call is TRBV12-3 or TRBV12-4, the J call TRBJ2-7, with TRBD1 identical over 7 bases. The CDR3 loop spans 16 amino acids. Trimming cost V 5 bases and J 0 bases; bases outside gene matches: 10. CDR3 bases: TGTGCCAGCAGTCCGACAGGGACGGGAAGCTCCTACGAGCAGTACTTC. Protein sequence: CASSPTGTGSSYEQYF.

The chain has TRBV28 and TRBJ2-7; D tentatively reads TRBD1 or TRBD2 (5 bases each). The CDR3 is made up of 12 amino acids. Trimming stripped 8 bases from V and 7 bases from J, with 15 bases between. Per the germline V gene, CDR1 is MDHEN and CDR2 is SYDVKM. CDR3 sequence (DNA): TGTGCCAGCGGGTTAACAGGAGGAGAGCAGTACTTC. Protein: CASGLTGGEQYF.